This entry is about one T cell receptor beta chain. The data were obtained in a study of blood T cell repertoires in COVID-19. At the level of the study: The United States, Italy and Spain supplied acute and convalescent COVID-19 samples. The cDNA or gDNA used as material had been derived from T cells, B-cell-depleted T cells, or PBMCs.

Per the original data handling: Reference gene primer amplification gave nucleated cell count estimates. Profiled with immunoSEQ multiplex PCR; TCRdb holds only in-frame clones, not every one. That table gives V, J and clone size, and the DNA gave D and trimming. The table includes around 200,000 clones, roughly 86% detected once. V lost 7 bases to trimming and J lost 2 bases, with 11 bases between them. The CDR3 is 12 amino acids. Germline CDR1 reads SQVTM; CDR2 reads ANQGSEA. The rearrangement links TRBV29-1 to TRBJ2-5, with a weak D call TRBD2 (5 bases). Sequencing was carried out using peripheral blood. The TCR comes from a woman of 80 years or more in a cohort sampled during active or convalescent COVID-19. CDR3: CSGGSRQETQYF. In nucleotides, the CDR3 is TGCAGCGGAGGGTCCAGGCAAGAGACCCAGTACTTC.